The present T cell receptor (beta chain) was sequenced within a study of blood T cell repertoires in COVID-19. Study-level information: Sample material is recorded as cDNA or gDNA derived from T cells, B-cell-depleted T cells, or PBMCs.

Per the original data handling: Estimates of nucleated cell counts were drawn from the amplification of reference gene primers. Profiled with immunoSEQ multiplex PCR; TCRdb holds only in-frame clones, not every one. V and J calls and clone size are those listed in that table; D and trimming were worked out from the DNA. The table records about 230,000 clones, 70% to 90% of them present only once. Assignment of participants to cohorts was predicated upon participant-reported clinical history. The TCR sequence derives from a woman in her thirties or forties with acute COVID-19. Sequenced input: PBMCs or T cells enriched from blood (not recorded which).

CDR3 in DNA: TGTGCCAGCATCTACGGGGTACACACCGGGGAGCTGTTTTTT. Translation gives CASIYGVHTGELFF. J is TRBJ2-2 and V is TRBV5-6, with D possibly matching TRBD2 (5 bases). The CDR3 contains 14 residues. Germline CDR1 SGHDT, CDR2 YYEEEE. V lost 6 bases, J lost 3 bases, and 12 bases lay in between.